This T cell receptor beta chain emerged from a study of T cells after yellow fever vaccination. Study details: Preparing low-cell-number fractions relied on SMART-Seq v4 Ultra Low Input.

Trimming cost V 5 bases and J 5 bases, with 9 bases left between them. The CDR3 contains 12 residues. Germline CDR1 SGHKS, CDR2 YYEKEE (reference sequence). As TCR cDNA was made by 5'RACE template switching, a universal primer site and UMIs were added. Via MiXCR, TCRdb re-called the 5' RACE reads, giving one row per CDR3 protein. In the table there are a few hundred thousand distinct CDR3 sequences, 4% to 5.5% of which are singletons. Concerning this clonotype itself: Antigen specificity is unknown.

Whole-study findings and limits: Weaker, the secondary response had a peak occurring faster, on day 5 versus 15.

This sequence joins TRBV5-5 and TRBJ2-3; D is unresolved. The source was PBMCs, collected 15 days after the yellow fever booster vaccination. The receptor comes from a man aged 18-30 years who received the YFV17D yellow fever vaccine. The CDR3 reads CASRQVGDTQYF. CDR3 DNA sequence: TGTGCCAGCAGGCAAGTAGGAGATACGCAGTATTTT.